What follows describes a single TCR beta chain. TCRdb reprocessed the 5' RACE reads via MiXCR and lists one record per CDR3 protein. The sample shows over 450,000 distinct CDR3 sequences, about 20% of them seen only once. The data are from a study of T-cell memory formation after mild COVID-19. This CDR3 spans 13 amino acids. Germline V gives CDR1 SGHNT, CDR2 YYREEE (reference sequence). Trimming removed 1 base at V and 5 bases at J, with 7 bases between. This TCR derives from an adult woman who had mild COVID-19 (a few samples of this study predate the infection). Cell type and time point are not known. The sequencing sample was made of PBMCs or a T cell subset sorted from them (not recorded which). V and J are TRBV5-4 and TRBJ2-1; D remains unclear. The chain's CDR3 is CASSLTENNEQFF. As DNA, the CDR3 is TGTGCCAGCAGCTTGACAGAGAACAATGAGCAGTTCTTC.